These 16 T cell receptor beta chains came from one sample sequenced in a study of human T cells and chemical hapten exposure. From the RACE reads, TCRdb called clonotypes with MiXCR, one entry per CDR3 protein. This sample has 80,000 to 100,000 distinct CDR3 sequences, with less than 14% found just once. Regarding time point: patch test 3, about 24 weeks after DPC sensitization. As for treatment: therapeutic diphenylcyclopropenone sensitization with weekly scalp DPC. The sequencing used whole blood, collected in connection with sensitization to the hapten diphenylcyclopropenone (DPC). Receptors were obtained from a woman in her forties or fifties with alopecia areata. Some clones in this sample may be carry-over from other donors' samples.

This clonotype was counted many times. CDR3 residues: CASSLRPGQGTDTQYF. CDR3 coding DNA: TGTGCCAGCAGCTTACGTCCGGGACAGGGAACAGATACGCAGTATTTT. This rearrangement joins TRBV7-3 to TRBJ2-3, with 9 positions matching TRBD1. CDR3 length: 16 residues. Germline CDR1 is SGHTA and CDR2 is FQGTGA. J was trimmed by 3 bases and V by 2 bases; bases with no gene match: 6. The whole variable domain, filled in from reference TRBV7-3 and TRBJ2-3, reads GAGVSQTPSNKVTEKGKYVELRCDPISGHTALYWYRQSLGQGPEFLIYFQGTGAADDSGLPNDRFFAVRPEGSVSTLKIQRTERGDSAVYLCASSLRPGQGTDTQYFGPGTRLTVL.

This rearrangement joins TRBV19 to TRBJ2-7, with 15 bases fitting TRBD2. Germline V lookup: CDR1 LNHDA, CDR2 SQIVND (reference sequence). CDR3 length equals 18 residues. J was trimmed by 2 bases and V by 5 bases; bases with no gene match: 10. CDR3 nucleotides: TGTGCCAGTAGTGCTCTAGGACTAGCGGGAGGGAAGCCCTACGAGCAGTACTTC. Protein sequence: CASSALGLAGGKPYEQYF.

The gene calls are TRBV6-5 and TRBJ1-1; D unclear. The CDR3 length is 14 residues. The V gene's germline CDR1 is MNHEY and CDR2 SVGAGI. Deletions cut 1 base from V and 1 base from J, with 7 bases between. This chain's CDR3 is CASSYWQRNTEAFF. The DNA of the CDR3 is TGTGCCAGCAGTTACTGGCAGAGGAACACTGAAGCTTTCTTT.

This clonotype was counted only a few times. The chain couples TRBV29-1 to TRBJ1-2; a weak D match, TRBD1 (6 bases). The germline V and J ends were trimmed by 3 bases and 4 bases, with 9 bases remaining between them. This CDR3 has 12 amino acids. Germline V gene lookup returns CDR1 SQVTM and CDR2 ANQGSEA. As DNA, the CDR3 is TGCAGCGTTGAGGGGACACTCTATGGCTACACCTTC. Its protein product is CSVEGTLYGYTF. The entire variable domain, with the rest obtained from reference TRBV29-1 and TRBJ1-2, is as follows: SAVISQKPSRDICQRGTSLTIQCQVDSQVTMMFWYRQQPGQSLTLIATANQGSEATYESGFVIDKFPISRPNLTFSTLTVSNMSPEDSSIYLCSVEGTLYGYTFGSGTRLTVV.

This clonotype was recorded at least ten times. The genes are TRBV29-1 and TRBJ2-2; TRBD2 agrees at 10 bases. This CDR3 spans 15 amino acids. V was pared by 6 bases and J by 1 base, with 5 bases of the junction left unmatched. Germline V gene sequence: CDR1 SQVTM, CDR2 ANQGSEA. DNA of the CDR3: TGCAGCGTCGCTAGACTAGCGGGGAACACCGGGGAGCTGTTTTTT. Its translation is CSVARLAGNTGELFF.

This clonotype was seen many times. The chain is built from TRBV19 and TRBJ2-3; 9 nucleotides match TRBD2. V lost 6 bases to trimming and J lost 3 bases; unmatched junction nucleotides: 7. The CDR3 extends over 15 amino acids. Germline CDR1 LNHDA, CDR2 SQIVND (reference sequence). This CDR3 reads CASSKLAGRTDTQYF. Here the CDR3 DNA reads TGTGCCAGTAGCAAACTAGCGGGCCGTACAGATACGCAGTATTTT.

The chain couples TRBV27 to TRBJ2-7; unclear D gene. Trimming pared 0 bases from V and 2 bases from J, leaving 11 bases between. CDR1 is MNHEY and CDR2 is SMNVEV in the germline V gene (reference sequence). CDR3 length: 15 amino acids. The CDR3: CASSLSRTDTYEQYF. In DNA, the CDR3 is TGTGCCAGCAGTTTATCTAGGACCGATACCTACGAGCAGTACTTC.

Ten or more counts support this clonotype. The chain combines TRBV5-4 with TRBJ2-2, with a weak D call TRBD1 (5 bases). The germline V and J ends were trimmed by 1 base and 0 bases, with 10 bases remaining between them. The CDR3 spans 16 residues. The germline CDR1 and CDR2 sequences are SGHNT and YYREEE (reference sequence). The CDR3 is CASSLTGPANTGELFF. DNA of the CDR3: TGTGCCAGCAGCTTGACAGGACCCGCGAACACCGGGGAGCTGTTTTTT.

The rearrangement uses TRBV12-3 or TRBV12-4 and TRBJ2-7; TRBD1 aligns across 12 bases. Losses at the gene ends were 6 bases for V and 5 bases for J; bases not matched to a gene: 2. The CDR3 has 13 amino acids. CDR3 loop: CASRGTGGHEQYF. CDR3 bases: TGTGCCAGCAGGGGGACAGGGGGCCACGAGCAGTACTTC.

This clonotype showed up many times. V and J are TRBV7-6 and TRBJ2-7; possible D gene TRBD1, 5 bases. The CDR3 extends over 13 amino acids. Trimming left V 2 bases short and J 7 bases short, with 12 bases between. Germline assignment: CDR1 SGHVS and CDR2 FNYEAQ. The DNA of the CDR3 is TGTGCCAGCAGCTTAATCTCAGGGCGAGAGCAGTACTTC. Translated: CASSLISGREQYF.

This clonotype was detected many times. The rearrangement links TRBV7-2 to TRBJ2-7, with TRBD2 matching 11 bases. The CDR3 spans 15 residues. Trimming cost V 2 bases and J 4 bases; bases outside gene matches: 4. The germline gives CDR1 SGHTA, CDR2 FQGNSA. DNA for the CDR3: TGTGCCAGCAGCTTAATGACTAGCGGGACGTACGAGCAGTACTTC. The encoded protein is CASSLMTSGTYEQYF.

This clonotype was seen repeatedly, ten times or more. The rearrangement links TRBV18 to TRBJ2-2; D tentatively fits TRBD1 or TRBD2 (5 bases each). The length of the CDR3 is 15 residues. With 8 bases removed from V and 7 bases from J, the gap between germline ends came to 20 bases. The V gene's germline CDR1 is KGHSH and CDR2 LQKENI. Here the CDR3 reads CASASGGAGSGELFF. The CDR3 DNA sequence: TGTGCCAGCGCAAGTGGAGGTGCAGGGAGCGGGGAGCTGTTTTTT.

This clonotype turned up a few times. This chain uses TRBV27 with TRBJ2-5, with 8 bases fitting TRBD1. CDR1 is MNHEY and CDR2 is SMNVEV in the germline V gene (reference sequence). The CDR3 extends over 15 amino acids. V lost 6 bases to trimming and J lost 4 bases; unmatched junction nucleotides: 10. The CDR3 DNA follows: TGTGCCAGCAGAAACGACAGGGGCCCGGGAGAGACCCAGTACTTC. It translates to CASRNDRGPGETQYF.

This clonotype was seen at least ten times. V is TRBV20-1 and J is TRBJ2-1; TRBD2 agrees at 12 bases. The germline V gene has CDR1 DFQATT and CDR2 SNEGSKA (reference sequence). This CDR3 comprises 16 residues. The ends lost 5 bases at V and 4 bases at J; junction bases unmatched: 9. The CDR3 here is CSARSLAGGPYNEQFF. Written as DNA, the CDR3 is TGCAGTGCTCGAAGTCTAGCGGGAGGGCCTTACAATGAGCAGTTCTTC.

The rearrangement uses TRBV20-1 and TRBJ1-6; TRBD1 matches at 8 bases. Per the germline V gene, CDR1 is DFQATT and CDR2 is SNEGSKA (reference sequence). The CDR3 runs to 14 residues. The CDR3 loop is CSAEAAGGKSPLHF. DNA for the CDR3: TGCAGCGCCGAGGCGGCAGGGGGCAAATCACCCCTCCACTTT.

Only a few counts were recorded for this clonotype. V is TRBV5-1 and J is TRBJ2-7; 9 bases align to TRBD1. Germline assignment: CDR1 SGHRS and CDR2 YFSETQ. Germline trimming cut 4 bases from V and 4 bases from J; bases unmatched to any gene: 9. CDR3 length: 15 amino acids. The chain's CDR3 is CASSQTGTGIYEQYF. The CDR3 DNA is TGCGCCAGCAGCCAAACCGGGACAGGGATTTACGAGCAGTACTTC.